This T cell receptor beta chain appears in the sequencing data of a study of CD8 T cells in ankylosing spondylitis. Points from the study as a whole: Relatively scarce in peripheral blood, disease-linked clones were CD8+. About 8 highly homologous variants made up a TCR beta motif, and this motif appeared characteristic of ankylosing spondylitis blood. Reports of some motif variants in reactive arthritis synovial fluid and blood predate this one.

This CDR3 spans 16 amino acids. Trimming cost V 2 bases and J 2 bases, with 14 bases left between them. CDR1 MDHEN and CDR2 SYDVKM come from the germline V gene. This clonotype was observed a few times. Its matching antigen is unknown. Each TCR beta library was made by quantitative 5'-RACE that incorporated molecular barcodes. TCRdb redid the calling of the 5' RACE reads with MiXCR, one entry per CDR3 protein. The data hold some 840,000 distinct CDR3 sequences, with roughly 12% observed a single time. The clonotype comes from a male donor with ankylosing spondylitis. Sequenced input: blood, either unsorted or a sorted T cell fraction (not recorded which). The chain employs TRBV28 and TRBJ2-3, with D perhaps matching TRBD2 (6 bases). The CDR3 spells CASSLTSRVTTDTQYF. The CDR3 coding sequence is TGTGCCAGCAGTTTAACTAGCCGGGTAACCACAGATACGCAGTATTTT.